This T cell receptor (beta chain) appears in the sequencing data of a study of blood T cell repertoires in COVID-19. Study background: Sites in the United States, Italy and Spain provided acute and convalescent COVID-19 samples.

Germline values: CDR1 SGHRS, CDR2 YFSETQ. V was clipped by 0 bases and J by 4 bases; unmatched bases: 6. The CDR3 contains 16 residues. The assay was immunoSEQ multiplex PCR, and TCRdb's table has in-frame clones only and misses some. The sample contains roughly 280,000 clones, 89% of which appear only once. The chain recombines TRBV5-1 with TRBJ1-4, with 7 bases fitting TRBD1. The receptor was isolated from a middle-aged man with acute or convalescent COVID-19. Sequenced: peripheral blood. The CDR3 DNA follows: TGCGCCAGCAGCTTGGATGGGGGGACAGTTAATGAAAAACTGTTTTTT. Protein sequence: CASSLDGGTVNEKLFF.